The 7 T cell receptor beta chains reported below all come from one sample, sequenced in a study of blood T cell repertoires in COVID-19. The method was immunoSEQ multiplex PCR; TCRdb's version includes in-frame clones alone and lacks a portion of them. The sample carries about 250,000 clones, 86% recorded once. Sequenced input: peripheral blood. These receptors were obtained from a woman aged 80 or older with COVID-19, enrolled during active disease.

This rearrangement joins TRBV7-3 to TRBJ2-1; 15 bases agree with TRBD2. The CDR3 spans 17 residues. The V gene end was trimmed by 2 bases and the J gene end by 7 bases; junction bases not matched to a gene: 6. Germline V gene lookup returns CDR1 SGHTA and CDR2 FQGTGA. The CDR3 nucleotides read TGTGCCAGCAGCTTATTCCCGGGGACTAGCGGGGGGAATGAGCAGTTCTTC. Translation: CASSLFPGTSGGNEQFF.

The V gene is TRBV5-7, the J gene TRBJ2-7; 8 nucleotides agree with TRBD2. TRBV5-7 is flagged as an ORF with uncertain function. CDR3 length: 14 amino acids. Unmatched junction bases numbered 5, after V lost 0 bases and J lost 6 bases. This CDR3 reads CASSLAGTRGEQYV. In DNA, the CDR3 is TGTGCCAGCAGCTTGGCCGGGACTAGGGGCGAGCAGTACGTC.

The chain has TRBV5-4 and TRBJ1-3; tentative D call: TRBD1 (6 bases). With 0 bases removed from V and 4 bases from J, the gap between germline ends came to 8 bases. The germline V gene has CDR1 SGHNT and CDR2 YYREEE (reference sequence). This CDR3 spans 14 amino acids. For the CDR3, the DNA is TGTGCCAGCAGCTTGGACAGGGTAGGAAACACCATATATTTT. Residues: CASSLDRVGNTIYF.

Remarks on this clone: Other DNA sequences of this sample code for an identical CDR3. The rearrangement joins TRBV7-9 to TRBJ2-1; 9 nucleotides match TRBD2. Germline V gives CDR1 SEHNR, CDR2 FQNEAQ (reference sequence). The CDR3 contains 15 residues. Unmatched junction bases numbered 6, after V lost 5 bases and J lost 4 bases. CDR3 coding DNA: TGTGCCAGCAGCCCGAGCGGGGGGCCTTACAATGAGCAGTTCTTC. Translating gives CASSPSGGPYNEQFF.

This clone was seen once. The CDR3 here is CASSLLDRADYGYTF. Written as DNA, the CDR3 is TGTGCCAGCAGCCTTCTGGACAGGGCTGATTATGGCTACACCTTC. The gene calls are TRBV3-1 (or the pseudogene TRBV3-2) and TRBJ1-2; 8 positions agree with TRBD1. J was trimmed by 5 bases and V by 4 bases; bases with no gene match: 9. The CDR3 contains 15 residues. Germline CDR1 reads LGHDT; CDR2 reads YNNKEL (reference sequence).

The CDR3 sequence is CAISDLGATETQYF. Written as DNA, the CDR3 is TGTGCCATCAGTGATTTGGGGGCGACAGAGACCCAGTACTTC. The gene calls are TRBV10-3 and TRBJ2-5, with D perhaps TRBD1 (6 bases). V dropped 3 bases and J dropped 4 bases, with 12 bases sitting between them. CDR1 is ENHRY and CDR2 is SYGVKD in the germline V gene. The CDR3 covers 14 residues.

In this sample, this clone turned up a few times. The genes are TRBV10-3 and TRBJ1-6; no clear D gene. The CDR3 sequence is 12 residues long. Germline V gene lookup returns CDR1 ENHRY and CDR2 SYGVKD. Trimming shortened V by 11 bases and J by 6 bases, and 11 bases separated the two germline ends. CDR3 bases: TGTGCCGCAGGACTCCTTAATTCACCCCTCCACTTT. Encoded protein: CAAGLLNSPLHF.